A single sample is the source of the 5 T cell receptor beta chains below, sequenced in a study of blood T cells in healthy people across ages. Using a J-beta primer mix together with a sample-barcoded 5' primer, a second PCR was run for roughly 6 to 12 cycles. TCRdb redid the calling of the 5' RACE reads with MiXCR, one entry per CDR3 protein. Here the sample spans around 280,000 distinct CDR3 sequences, roughly 26% being singletons. Sequenced material: blood. Receptors were obtained from a woman in her seventies in good health.

The chain joins TRBV4-2 to TRBJ2-7; 12 positions match TRBD2. The J call may be wrong; the DNA end is better matched by TRBJ2-1. The CDR3 runs to 16 residues. Germline V CDR1 and CDR2: LGHNA, YNFKEQ. The CDR3, as DNA: TGTGCCAGCAGCCAAGAAGGACTAGCGGGGTACAATGAGCAGTTCTTC. The encoded protein is CASSQEGLAGYNEQFF.

This clonotype was observed once. The chain employs TRBV20-1 and TRBJ2-1; 10 bases are shared with TRBD2. Germline V gene data show CDR1 as DFQATT and CDR2 as SNEGSKA (reference sequence). The CDR3 runs 16 residues. V shed 2 bases, J shed 4 bases, and the junction held 8 bases outside the gene matches. The CDR3 sequence: CSARTQLAGLYNEQFF. In DNA, the CDR3 is TGCAGTGCTAGAACCCAACTAGCGGGACTGTACAATGAGCAGTTCTTC.

V is TRBV5-1 and J is TRBJ2-5; 8 bases fit TRBD2. Matching the DNA end better, TRBJ2-1 makes the J call doubtful. Germline V gene sequence: CDR1 SGHRS, CDR2 YFSETQ. CDR3 length: 15 amino acids. In DNA form, the CDR3 reads TGCGCCAGCAGCTTGGTAGTCGGGAGGGCATATGAGCAGTTCTTC. This gives the protein CASSLVVGRAYEQFF.

V usage is TRBV10-3 and J usage is TRBJ2-1; TRBD2 aligns across 7 bases. The CDR3 is made up of 14 amino acids. After removal of 4 bases from V and 5 bases from J, the junction contained 5 bases not matched to a gene. CDR1 and CDR2 from the germline V gene are ENHRY and SYGVKD. The CDR3 DNA follows: TGTGCCATCAGTGCGGCGAGCGGGAACAATGAGCAGTTCTTC. Translating it yields CAISAASGNNEQFF.

In this sample, this clonotype turned up many times. V is TRBV28 and J is TRBJ2-5, with D maybe TRBD1 (6 bases). V was clipped by 2 bases and J by 5 bases, with 27 bases between them. Germline CDR1 and CDR2: MDHEN and SYDVKM. The CDR3 loop spans 19 amino acids. CDR3 DNA: TGTGCCAGCAGTTTAGGAACCGGGACCCTCAAAAGGGGGACGGAGACCCAGTACTTC. This encodes CASSLGTGTLKRGTETQYF. The full variable domain, completed using reference TRBV28 and TRBJ2-5, is DVKVTQSSRYLVKRTGEKVFLECVQDMDHENMFWYRQDPGLGLRLIYFSYDVKMKEKGDIPEGYSVSREKKERFSLILESASTNQTSMYLCASSLGTGTLKRGTETQYFGPGTRLLVL.